This is a list of T cell receptor beta chains from one sample in a study of T-cell memory formation after mild COVID-19. TCRdb fed the 5' RACE reads into MiXCR, producing one record per CDR3 protein. The table has 200,000 to 250,000 distinct CDR3 sequences, about 9.2% seen once. The material sequenced was PBMCs or a T cell subset sorted from them (not recorded which). The receptors shown here come from a man aged 18 to 29 who had mild COVID-19 (a few samples of this study predate the infection). Cell type and time point are not known. Each CDR3 is given with its conserved first and last residue. A D gene is named only where the DNA matches it firmly. Size tells how often a clone was seen (once, few, many) or the class of an expanded clone, and some rows leave it out.

>TRBV5-1|TRBJ2-7|NA|NA
TGCGCCAGCAGCCTGATGAGATCAGGGAGATCGGGCTACGAGCAGTACTTC
CASSLMRSGRSGYEQYF
>TRBV6-2/TRBV6-3|TRBJ1-5|NA|NA
TGTGCCAGCAGTAAGGAGGGAGGTCAGCCCCAGCATTTT
CASSKEGGQPQHF
>TRBV7-2|TRBJ2-6|few|NA
TGTGCCAGCAGCCTCAGCAGGGGAGGCTCTGGGGCCAACGTCCTGACTTTC
CASSLSRGGSGANVLTF
>TRBV4-3|TRBJ2-2|few|NA
TGCGCCAGCAGCCAAGATCCGCAGGGAAACACCGGGGAGCTGTTTTTT
CASSQDPQGNTGELFF
>TRBV30|TRBJ1-2|few|NA
TGTGCCTGGAAATACCTTAACTATGGCTACACCTTC
CAWKYLNYGYTF
>TRBV25-1|TRBJ2-7|NA|NA
TGTGCCAGCAGTGAATTTCACCCGTACTACGAGCAGTACTTC
CASSEFHPYYEQYF
>TRBV12-3/TRBV12-4|TRBJ2-2|NA|NA
TGTGCCAGCAGTCCCCCTCACGGAGGCGCCGGGGAGCTGTTTTTT
CASSPPHGGAGELFF
>TRBV11-2|TRBJ2-1|NA|TRBD2
TGTGCCAGCAGCCCCGGACTAGGGCGGGGGGGATGGAATGAGCAGTTCTTC
CASSPGLGRGGWNEQFF
>TRBV29-1|TRBJ2-5|few|NA
TGCAGCGCCAACTCGGCGGAGACCCAGTACTTC
CSANSAETQYF
>TRBV6-2/TRBV6-3|TRBJ2-7|few|NA
TGTGCCAGCAGTAGGATCCTCTACGAGCAGTACTTC
CASSRILYEQYF
>TRBV20-1|TRBJ2-5|NA|NA
TGCAGTGCTGGACCCCTCCCGATCGGGGGTAAAGAGACCCAGTACTTC
CSAGPLPIGGKETQYF
>TRBV5-1|TRBJ2-1|NA|NA
TGCGCCAGCTCCTTTAGCCGGGGGGCGACGGATGAGCAGTTCTTC
CASSFSRGATDEQFF
>TRBV11-3|TRBJ2-1|many|TRBD1
TGTGCCAGCAGCCCAGGACAGGGAATAAATTCTGGGCAGTTCTTC
CASSPGQGINSGQFF
>TRBV18|TRBJ2-3|NA|TRBD2
TGTGCCAGCTCACCAAGGATCCAGCGGGGGAACCCAGATACGCAGTATTTT
CASSPRIQRGNPDTQYF
>TRBV28|TRBJ2-1|NA|TRBD2
TGTGCCAGCAGTTCCGGGACTAGCTCCTACAATGAGCAGTTCTTC
CASSSGTSSYNEQFF
>TRBV6-1|TRBJ2-3|many|NA
TGTGCCAGCAGTGAAAATGGAGGGTCAGGAACAGATACGCAGTATTTT
CASSENGGSGTDTQYF
>TRBV29-1|TRBJ1-2|NA|NA
TGCAGCGTTCCGGAGATAAGAACGAATAGGGGAGCTAACTATGGCTACACCTTC
CSVPEIRTNRGANYGYTF
>TRBV3-1|TRBJ1-6|few|TRBD1
TGTGCCAGCAGCCACTCGGACAGGGGGCATAATTCACCCCTCCACTTT
CASSHSDRGHNSPLHF
>TRBV30|TRBJ2-5|NA|NA
TGTGCCTGGAGTTCCAATCCCCCAGAGACCCAGTACTTC
CAWSSNPPETQYF
>TRBV18|TRBJ2-5|many|TRBD2
TGTGCCAGCTCTCTCCTAGCGGGGCTCCGTCAAGAGACCCAGTACTTC
CASSLLAGLRQETQYF
>TRBV7-8|TRBJ1-2|few|TRBD1
TGTGCCAGCAGCTTAATGGGACAGGGAAGCTATGGCTACACCTTC
CASSLMGQGSYGYTF
>TRBV5-1|TRBJ2-7|many|NA
TGCGCCAGCAGCCTCAACTACGAGCAGTACTTC
CASSLNYEQYF
>TRBV20-1|TRBJ2-3|many|NA
TGCAGTGCCACCAGACAGCCTAGCACAGATACGCAGTATTTT
CSATRQPSTDTQYF
>TRBV19|TRBJ1-2|few|NA
TGTGCCAGTAGTATGGAGGGTCTACATGGCTACACCTTC
CASSMEGLHGYTF
>TRBV20-1|TRBJ2-3|few|TRBD2
TGCAGTGCCCCCCGGGCTAGCGGGGGAGATACGCAGTATTTT
CSAPRASGGDTQYF
>TRBV6-5|TRBJ1-2|NA|TRBD1
TGTGCCAGCAGACAATTACAGGGGGCGAAGGGCTACACCTTC
CASRQLQGAKGYTF
>TRBV5-6|TRBJ2-5|NA|TRBD2
TGTGCCAGCAGCTTACCGGGACTAGCGAGAGAGACCCAGTACTTC
CASSLPGLARETQYF
>TRBV6-2/TRBV6-3|TRBJ1-1|NA|NA
TGTGCCAGCAGTTACAGGGGTAGTTCTTGGAGGGGTGGAACTGAAGCTTTCTTT
CASSYRGSSWRGGTEAFF
>TRBV7-2|TRBJ1-6|NA|NA
TGTGCCAGCAGCTCCAGGGGCCGCGATTCACCCCTCCACTTT
CASSSRGRDSPLHF
>TRBV18|TRBJ1-1|many|NA
TGTGCCAGCTCACCACCCTTAGGGCTGAACACTGAAGCTTTCTTT
CASSPPLGLNTEAFF
>TRBV7-2|TRBJ2-7|many|NA
TGTGCCAGCAGCTTACGATACGAGCAGTACTTC
CASSLRYEQYF
>TRBV28|TRBJ2-3|NA|NA
TGTGCCAGCAGATCACCCAACACAGATACGCAGTATTTT
CASRSPNTDTQYF
>TRBV6-1|TRBJ2-5|few|NA
TGTGCCAGCAGTGAAGGGCACCGGGAGACCCAGTACTTC
CASSEGHRETQYF
>TRBV3-1|TRBJ1-2|NA|TRBD1
TGTGCCAGCAGCCCAGACAGGGCCAACTATGGCTACACCTTC
CASSPDRANYGYTF
>TRBV7-3|TRBJ1-6|few|NA
TGTGCCAGCAGTCTAACAGGAGAGACAGGAACCTCACCCCTCCACTTT
CASSLTGETGTSPLHF
>TRBV19|TRBJ1-1|NA|NA
TGTGCCAGTAGGGGATTGACAGGCACTGAAGCTTTCTTT
CASRGLTGTEAFF
>TRBV12-3/TRBV12-4|TRBJ2-5|few|TRBD2
TGTGCCAGCAGCACTACTAGCGGGGGGCTCCGGGAGACCCAGTACTTC
CASSTTSGGLRETQYF
>TRBV5-6|TRBJ2-5|few|NA
TGTGCCAGCAGCCCGGTGACAGCGCTAAGTTCCCAAGAGACCCAGTACTTC
CASSPVTALSSQETQYF
>TRBV15|TRBJ2-1|few|TRBD2
TGTGCCACCAGCAGAGCGGGGAGGGATGAGCAGTTCTTC
CATSRAGRDEQFF
>TRBV20-1|TRBJ2-7|NA|TRBD2
TGCAGTGCTCATACCAGCGGGGGGGCGGCTCTATACGAGCAGTACTTC
CSAHTSGGAALYEQYF
>TRBV11-2|TRBJ1-2|many|TRBD1
TGTGCCAGCAGCTTAGATTCGGGGACAGGGACCTATGGCTACACCTTC
CASSLDSGTGTYGYTF
>TRBV24-1|TRBJ2-1|few|NA
TGTGCCACCAGCACATTTGACGGGGTCGGCGATGAGCAGTTCTTC
CATSTFDGVGDEQFF
>TRBV4-1|TRBJ1-1|few|NA
TGCGCCAGCAGCTTGACCCACTTGAACACTGAAGCTTTCTTT
CASSLTHLNTEAFF
>TRBV3-1|TRBJ2-5|many|NA
TGTGCCAGCAGCCAAGGTTTCCAGGGTGGTCAAGAGACCCAGTACTTC
CASSQGFQGGQETQYF
>TRBV7-6|TRBJ2-2|NA|TRBD2
TGTGCCAGCAGCAGACTAGCGGGGGGGAACACCGGGGAGCTGTTTTTT
CASSRLAGGNTGELFF
>TRBV5-6|TRBJ2-5|NA|TRBD1
TGTGCCAGCAGCCAAATCGACAGGGACGAAGAGACCCAGTACTTC
CASSQIDRDEETQYF
>TRBV10-3|TRBJ2-2|NA|NA
TGTGCCATCAGTGCTGGTCAGGCCGCGAACACCGGGGAGCTGTTTTTT
CAISAGQAANTGELFF
>TRBV7-6|TRBJ2-1|few|NA
TGTGCCAGCAGCTTAGCGTTGGTTCCCTACAATGAGCAGTTCTTC
CASSLALVPYNEQFF